Following are 4 T cell receptor beta chains from one sample sequenced in a study of blood T cells in healthy people across ages. Together with a sample-barcoded 5' primer, a J-beta primer mix was included in a second PCR lasting about 7 to 11 cycles. Each CDR3 protein is one row after TCRdb ran MiXCR on the 5' RACE reads. The sample contains 800,000 or so distinct CDR3 sequences, around 62% of which appear only once. Material: blood. Receptors originate from a man aged 30-40 years in good health.

The chain links TRBV5-1 to TRBJ2-1; 8 bases line up with TRBD1. Germline assignment: CDR1 SGHRS and CDR2 YFSETQ. The CDR3 runs 13 residues. Trimming at V came to 0 bases and at J to 14 bases, leaving 7 bases not matched to a gene. The CDR3 loop is CASSLVGQGWKFF. The CDR3 bases are TGCGCCAGCAGCTTGGTCGGACAGGGCTGGAAGTTCTTC.

The rearrangement joins TRBV28 to TRBJ2-4; TRBD1 matches 8 bases. The CDR3 runs to 21 residues. Germline-derived CDR1 and CDR2 are MDHEN and SYDVKM. V gave up 2 bases and J gave up 0 bases; unmatched junction bases: 18. This CDR3 reads CASSLPRGQTIRLEAKNIQYF. The DNA of the CDR3 is TGTGCCAGCAGTTTACCCAGGGGGCAAACGATAAGATTAGAAGCCAAAAACATTCAGTACTTC.

This clonotype has more than one count but fewer than ten. V is TRBV6-2 or TRBV6-3 and J is TRBJ2-1; TRBD2 aligns across 12 bases. Germline assignment: CDR1 MNHEY and CDR2 SVGEGT. The ends lost 9 bases at V and 3 bases at J; junction bases unmatched: 3. The CDR3 spans 14 residues. This CDR3 is CARPTSGSYNEQFF. The CDR3 DNA follows: TGTGCCAGGCCGACTAGCGGGAGCTACAATGAGCAGTTCTTC.

The V gene is TRBV9, the J gene TRBJ2-1; 8 positions match TRBD2. Germline-derived CDR1 and CDR2 are SGDLS and YYNGEE. The CDR3 has 15 residues. Unmatched junction bases numbered 6, after V lost 1 base and J lost 6 bases. CDR3 sequence: CASSVLPGLVNEQFF. In DNA form, the CDR3 reads TGTGCCAGCAGCGTACTGCCGGGACTAGTCAATGAGCAGTTCTTC.